This T cell receptor beta chain was recovered during a study of T cell repertoires and HLA-DP antigens. Study context: Transduced HeLa cells presented HLA-DP to CD4+ T cells. One alloantigen had ten groove amino acid differences from self, the other one.

Study findings and constraints: Antigen presentation used HeLa cells, with total CD4+ cells responding. Against one allele, clones undetected before culture averaged about 34%; against the other, about 51%.

After less than 18 days, CD4+ cells were restimulated 24 h with the same allogeneic DPB1. Stimulation used HeLa cells expressing transduced HLA-DPA1/DPB1, HLA-DM, invariant chain and CD80. Here immunoSEQ multiplex PCR was the method, and the copy in TCRdb shows in-frame clones only, minus some. The data show roughly 3,500 clones, over 65% seen once. The CDR3 consists of 16 residues. Germline values: CDR1 SGHDT, CDR2 YYEEEE. Trimming shortened V by 0 bases and J by 2 bases, and 12 bases separated the two germline ends. The source material was CD137- CD4+ T cells from cultured PBMCs. The TCR originated in a woman aged 18-35 years in good health and CMV-seronegative. The gene calls are TRBV5-6 and TRBJ2-1; D is ambiguous. The CDR3 region has the DNA TGTGCCAGCAGCTTGGAGGCGTCGGCTACCTACAATGAGCAGTTCTTC. Encoded protein: CASSLEASATYNEQFF.